This passage covers 25 T cell receptor beta chains from one sample sequenced in a study of blood T cells in healthy people across ages. The use of a sample-barcoded 5' primer and a J-beta primer mix characterized a second PCR of roughly 6 to 11 cycles. Each CDR3 protein gets one entry after TCRdb re-called the 5' RACE reads with MiXCR. In the table there are approximately 800,000 distinct CDR3 sequences, around 25% of which are singletons. This sample also belongs to another study, concerning T cells of mothers and their children.

Sequenced: blood. The receptor source for this set is a boy aged 10-17 years in good health.

The chain carries TRBV20-1 and TRBJ2-3; 7 bases align to TRBD1. Germline values: CDR1 DFQATT, CDR2 SNEGSKA (reference sequence). This CDR3 has 16 residues. V lost 0 bases and J lost 4; bases outside the gene matches: 10. In DNA, the CDR3 is TGCAGTGCTAGAGATTTAGAAGGGGGCCTCGCAGATACGCAGTATTTT. This encodes CSARDLEGGLADTQYF.

The chain joins TRBV4-2 to TRBJ2-1, with 7 nucleotides matching TRBD2. This CDR3 is built from 16 residues. J gave up 2 bases and V 5 bases, and 9 bases lay outside the gene matches. Germline V gene sequence: CDR1 LGHNA, CDR2 YNFKEQ. The CDR3 region has the DNA TGTGCCAGCAGCGGGAGACTAGCCGGCACCTACAATGAGCAGTTCTTC. It translates to CASSGRLAGTYNEQFF.

Regarding this clonotype: At one of its ends the junction is not consistent with the germline gene, which may arise from a read error. The rearrangement links TRBV7-9 to TRBJ1-1; TRBD1 matches at 7 bases. This CDR3 is 12 amino acids long. CDR1 SEHNR and CDR2 FQNEAQ come from the germline V gene (reference sequence). The CDR3 here is CASSLLGTDNYF. CDR3 DNA sequence: TGTGCCAGCAGCTTACTCGGGACAGATAATTACTTT.

The J gene is TRBJ1-4, the V gene TRBV29-1; D remains unclear. From germline, CDR1 is SQVTM and CDR2 ANQGSEA. The CDR3 has 13 amino acids. V was cut by 7 bases and J by 4 bases, with 13 bases left in between. CDR3 bases: TGCAGCGCCTTGGGGTCTGGTAATGAAAAACTGTTTTTT. Protein product: CSALGSGNEKLFF.

This clonotype was picked up a small number of times. The chain joins TRBV4-3 to TRBJ2-5; possible D gene TRBD2, 5 bases. V was pared by 0 bases and J by 2 bases, with 19 bases between. CDR1 LGHNA and CDR2 YSLEER come from the germline V gene. This CDR3 region has 18 residues. The CDR3 nucleotides read TGCGCCAGCAGCCAAGAGCTGGTTGCTAGCCTAACTCAAGAGACCCAGTACTTC. This codes for CASSQELVASLTQETQYF.

In its sample, this clonotype was seen a few times. This rearrangement joins TRBV29-1 to TRBJ2-5, with 9 bases aligning to TRBD1. The V segment lost 4 bases and the J segment 4 bases; nucleotides outside the gene matches: 7. The CDR3 has 14 residues. Germline V gives CDR1 SQVTM, CDR2 ANQGSEA. The CDR3 sequence: CSVGIGTGLETQYF. DNA for the CDR3: TGCAGCGTTGGAATTGGGACAGGGTTAGAGACCCAGTACTTC.

The CDR3, as DNA: TGCAGCGTTGAACCACCACCCCCATTCTTC. This sequence encodes CSVEPPPPFF. The V gene is TRBV29-1, the J gene TRBJ2-1, with D hard to call. The CDR3 spans 10 residues. V was shortened by 2 bases and J by 16 bases, with 12 bases between the two germline ends. Germline V CDR1 and CDR2: SQVTM, ANQGSEA.

This clonotype was seen only a few times. The chain employs TRBV29-1 and TRBJ1-1; 9 positions match TRBD1. V was pared by 4 bases and J by 11 bases, with 5 bases of the junction left unmatched. The CDR3 sequence is 11 residues long. Per germline, CDR1 SQVTM and CDR2 ANQGSEA. As DNA, the CDR3 is TGCAGCGTTGTCCGACAGGGGGGGGCTTTCTTT. Its translation: CSVVRQGGAFF.

The chain is built from TRBV20-1 and TRBJ1-2, with D unresolved. V was trimmed by 1 base and J by 0 bases, leaving 6 bases between them. There are 13 residues in the CDR3. Germline assignment: CDR1 DFQATT and CDR2 SNEGSKA (reference sequence). The CDR3 nucleotides are TGCAGTGCTAGAGCCTACACTAACTATGGCTACACCTTC. Its protein product is CSARAYTNYGYTF.

This chain connects TRBV27 to TRBJ2-7; no reliable D call. Germline CDR1 is MNHEY and CDR2 is SMNVEV (reference sequence). V was shortened by 1 base and J by 5 bases, with 15 bases between the two germline ends. The CDR3 sequence is 15 residues long. This CDR3 is CASSLWQGPMDEQYF. The CDR3 bases are TGTGCCAGCAGTTTATGGCAAGGCCCAATGGACGAGCAGTACTTC.

In this sample, this clonotype turned up a few times. The chain couples TRBV3-1 to TRBJ1-1; possible D gene TRBD1, 5 bases. The germline V and J ends were trimmed by 4 bases and 2 bases, with 14 bases remaining between them. There are 15 residues in the CDR3. Germline assignment: CDR1 LGHDT and CDR2 YNNKEL (reference sequence). This chain's CDR3 is CASSRRGTGNTEAFF. Here the CDR3 DNA reads TGTGCCAGCAGCCGCCGCGGGACGGGAAACACTGAAGCTTTCTTT.

A word on this clonotype: An end of the junction does not agree with germline; a read error may underlie this. The V gene is TRBV20-1, the J gene TRBJ2-1, with 8 bases that match TRBD1. The germline V gene encodes CDR1 DFQATT and CDR2 SNEGSKA (reference sequence). The CDR3 consists of 12 residues. The CDR3 nucleotides read TGCAGTTTAGGACAGGGCAGGGAGACCCAGCACTTC. This gives the protein CSLGQGRETQHF.

This clonotype was recorded a few times. The chain combines TRBV28 with TRBJ2-5; 7 bases line up with TRBD2. Losses at the gene ends were 2 bases for V and 3 bases for J; bases not matched to a gene: 6. The CDR3 spans 15 residues. The germline gives CDR1 MDHEN, CDR2 SYDVKM. The CDR3 reads CASSLGLGGKETQYF. The CDR3 DNA follows: TGTGCCAGCAGTTTAGGGTTGGGGGGGAAAGAGACCCAGTACTTC.

The rearrangement links TRBV5-1 to TRBJ1-2; tentatively, D is TRBD1 (5 bases). The CDR3 runs 15 residues. The V end lost 0 bases, the J end lost 2 bases, and 11 bases lay between the germline ends. Germline V lookup: CDR1 SGHRS, CDR2 YFSETQ. The CDR3 protein is CASSLVVGGNYGYTF. CDR3 coding DNA: TGCGCCAGCAGCTTGGTCGTGGGGGGAAACTATGGCTACACCTTC.

This chain uses TRBV18 with TRBJ2-7; D unclear. Germline V lookup: CDR1 KGHSH, CDR2 LQKENI. V lost 2 bases and J 6 bases, leaving 11 bases between the germline ends. The CDR3 has 13 residues. CDR3 sequence: CASSPVDIGEQYF. DNA for the CDR3: TGTGCCAGCTCACCAGTAGACATTGGCGAGCAGTACTTC.

This clonotype was observed many times. The rearrangement links TRBV7-2 to TRBJ2-5; the D is unclear. CDR1 is SGHTA, CDR2 FQGNSA, per germline. Trimming stripped 1 base from V and 3 bases from J, with 6 bases between. There are 13 residues in the CDR3. The CDR3 bases are TGTGCCAGCAGCTTAGGTCGGAAAGAGACCCAGTACTTC. Its translation: CASSLGRKETQYF.

This clonotype was seen a handful of times. The rearrangement joins TRBV7-3 to TRBJ1-6; 7 bases map to TRBD1. CDR3 length: 15 amino acids. Germline-derived CDR1 and CDR2 are SGHTA and FQGTGA. J was trimmed by 5 bases and V by 2 bases; bases with no gene match: 3. The CDR3 loop reads CASSLGTVNNSPLHF. CDR3 coding DNA: TGTGCCAGCAGCTTAGGGACAGTAAATAATTCACCCCTCCACTTT.

This clonotype has a handful of counts. The rearrangement joins TRBV3-1 to TRBJ2-7, with D perhaps matching TRBD1 (6 bases). Germline V lookup: CDR1 LGHDT, CDR2 YNNKEL (reference sequence). This CDR3 contains 13 residues. V was pared by 4 bases and J by 3 bases, with 10 bases between. In DNA, the CDR3 is TGTGCCAGCAGCCCGGGACATTTCTACGAGCAGTACTTC. Its protein is CASSPGHFYEQYF.

This clonotype came up a few times. The chain has TRBV29-1 and TRBJ2-4; 7 bases match TRBD2. CDR1 SQVTM and CDR2 ANQGSEA come from the germline V gene. The junction had 5 bases not matched to a gene; V was cut back by 4 bases and J by 8 bases. There are 12 residues in the CDR3. Written as DNA, the CDR3 is TGCAGCGTTGTGGAAGCGGGACACATTCAGTACTTC. The encoded protein is CSVVEAGHIQYF. Variable domain in full (rest from reference TRBV29-1 and TRBJ2-4): SAVISQKPSRDICQRGTSLTIQCQVDSQVTMMFWYRQQPGQSLTLIATANQGSEATYESGFVIDKFPISRPNLTFSTLTVSNMSPEDSSIYLCSVVEAGHIQYFGAGTRLSVL.

The chain is built from TRBV5-1 and TRBJ2-1, with TRBD1 matching 7 bases. The J call is in doubt because the DNA end fits TRBJ2-7 better. The CDR3 covers 15 residues. The V gene's germline CDR1 is SGHRS and CDR2 YFSETQ. CDR3: CASCDRANNLYEQYF. Here the CDR3 DNA reads TGCGCCAGCTGCGACAGGGCCAACAACCTCTACGAGCAGTACTTC.

The chain uses TRBV28 and TRBJ2-7, with a tentative D call TRBD1 (5 bases). Per the germline V gene, CDR1 is MDHEN and CDR2 is SYDVKM. The CDR3 covers 13 residues. Between the trimmed V and J ends, which lost 5 bases and 2 bases, there was a span of 10 bases. The CDR3 DNA sequence: TGTGCCAGCAGTGGAAGGGGTCCCTACGAGCAGTACTTC. It yields the protein CASSGRGPYEQYF.

Here the CDR3 reads CSAGGGYNNEQFF. The CDR3 DNA follows: TGCAGTGCTGGGGGGGGGTATAACAATGAGCAGTTCTTC. The genes are TRBV20-1 and TRBJ2-1; 7 nucleotides match TRBD2. This CDR3 contains 13 residues. The junction had 6 bases not matched to a gene; V was cut back by 5 bases and J by 5 bases. Germline V CDR1 and CDR2: DFQATT, SNEGSKA (reference sequence).

This clonotype was seen a handful of times. This chain connects TRBV27 to TRBJ2-7; no firm D call. From germline, CDR1 is MNHEY and CDR2 SMNVEV (reference sequence). The V gene lost 3 bases and the J gene lost 5 bases, with 11 bases spanning the gap. CDR3 size: 13 residues. The CDR3 DNA is TGTGCCAGCAGTTTGTGGACGGGCCACGAGCAGTACTTC. Translation gives CASSLWTGHEQYF.

The chain carries TRBV9 and TRBJ2-1; D is perhaps TRBD1 (5 bases). The CDR3 is made up of 16 amino acids. Germline values: CDR1 SGDLS, CDR2 YYNGEE. V lost 4 bases and J lost 0, with 14 bases in between. As DNA, the CDR3 is TGTGCCAGCAGCTCTCGGACACTGAGCTCCTACAATGAGCAGTTCTTC. Its translation is CASSSRTLSSYNEQFF.

This clonotype was picked up a small number of times. The chain combines TRBV7-9 with TRBJ1-1; tentatively, D is TRBD1 (5 bases). V was cut by 2 bases and J by 1 base, with 8 bases left in between. This CDR3 has 14 residues. Per the germline V gene, CDR1 is SEHNR and CDR2 is FQNEAQ (reference sequence). CDR3 DNA: TGTGCCAGCAGCTTACAGGGATCGAACACTGAAGCTTTCTTT. Its translation: CASSLQGSNTEAFF.